Listed here are 17 T cell receptor beta chains from one sample, sequenced in a study of T cell responses to AZD1222 COVID-19 vaccine. Assay: immunoSEQ multiplex PCR; the TCRdb copy retains only in-frame clones and omits some. Here the sample spans fewer than 110,000 clones, over 75% being singletons. This sample comprised peripheral blood, obtained 28 days after the second AZD1222 dose. The receptor source for this set is an adult who received the AZD1222 COVID-19 vaccine.

V usage is TRBV28 and J usage is TRBJ1-1; D remains ambiguous. V lost 2 bases to trimming and J lost 8 bases, with 9 bases between them. The germline gives CDR1 MDHEN, CDR2 SYDVKM. The CDR3 covers 12 residues. As DNA, the CDR3 is TGTGCCAGCAGTTTAAACCGACAAGAAGCTTTCTTT. It specifies CASSLNRQEAFF.

The gene calls are TRBV7-9 and TRBJ2-2; D tentatively reads TRBD1 or TRBD2 (5 bases each). V was cut by 5 bases and J by 3 bases, with 13 bases left in between. Per the germline V gene, CDR1 is SEHNR and CDR2 is FQNEAQ (reference sequence). The CDR3 covers 15 residues. Written as DNA, the CDR3 is TGTGCCAGCAGCCCCTCCGGGGCGTACACCGGGGAGCTGTTTTTT. Translated, it gives CASSPSGAYTGELFF.

The V gene is TRBV12-3 or TRBV12-4, the J gene TRBJ1-1; D may be TRBD1 (5 bases). V lost 5 bases and J lost 3, with 10 bases in between. The CDR3 consists of 13 residues. The CDR3 DNA reads as TGTGCCAGCAGTCCTCGACAGTACACTGAAGCTTTCTTT. This codes for CASSPRQYTEAFF.

V is TRBV5-1 and J is TRBJ2-3, with D perhaps TRBD2 (5 bases). The CDR3 spans 15 residues. V lost 3 bases to trimming and J lost 3 bases, with 14 bases between them. The germline CDR1 and CDR2 sequences are SGHRS and YFSETQ. The CDR3 here is CASSSQPTGTDTQYF. Here the CDR3 DNA reads TGCGCCAGCAGCTCACAGCCAACGGGGACAGATACGCAGTATTTT. Complete variable domain (other parts from reference TRBV5-1 and TRBJ2-3): KAGVTQTPRYLIKTRGQQVTLSCSPISGHRSVSWYQQTPGQGLQFLFEYFSETQRNKGNFPGRFSGRQFSNSRSEMNVSTLELGDSALYLCASSSQPTGTDTQYFGPGTRLTVL.

The J gene is TRBJ2-5, the V gene TRBV6-5; D not certain. Germline CDR1 is MNHEY and CDR2 is SVGAGI. V lost 6 bases and J 3 bases, leaving 8 bases between the germline ends. The CDR3 totals 12 residues. CDR3 DNA sequence: TGTGCCAGCAGCCTAATGGAAGAGACCCAGTACTTC. This gives the protein CASSLMEETQYF.

The rearrangement links TRBV4-2 to TRBJ1-4; no firm D call. With 0 bases removed from V and 10 bases from J, the gap between germline ends came to 6 bases. Per the germline V gene, CDR1 is LGHNA and CDR2 is YNFKEQ. The CDR3 consists of 12 residues. The CDR3 spells CASSQEMGKLFF. DNA of the CDR3: TGTGCCAGCAGCCAAGAAATGGGAAAACTGTTTTTT.

The chain carries TRBV28 and TRBJ1-1; D may be TRBD1 (6 bases). Per the germline V gene, CDR1 is MDHEN and CDR2 is SYDVKM. The V end was cut by 7 bases, the J end by 1 base, with 16 bases between. CDR3 length: 15 residues. The CDR3: CASTPLGGSNTEAFF. The CDR3 nucleotides are TGTGCCAGCACCCCTCTAGGGGGATCGAACACTGAAGCTTTCTTT. Drawing the rest from reference TRBV28 and TRBJ1-1, the complete variable domain is DVKVTQSSRYLVKRTGEKVFLECVQDMDHENMFWYRQDPGLGLRLIYFSYDVKMKEKGDIPEGYSVSREKKERFSLILESASTNQTSMYLCASTPLGGSNTEAFFGQGTRLTVV.

The chain recombines TRBV5-1 with TRBJ2-2, with 7 bases aligning to TRBD2. The V gene end was trimmed by 2 bases and the J gene end by 6 bases; junction bases not matched to a gene: 1. Germline CDR1 and CDR2: SGHRS and YFSETQ. CDR3 length equals 13 residues. CDR3 in amino acids: CASSLGRAGELFF. The DNA for the CDR3 is TGCGCCAGCAGCTTAGGGAGGGCCGGGGAGCTGTTTTTT.

V gene TRBV21-1 combines with J gene TRBJ1-5. TRBV21-1 is a recognized pseudogene. The CDR3 totals 17 residues. DNA for the CDR3: TGTGCCAGCAGCAAACGCGGGCAGAAGTATAGCAATCAGCCCCAGCATTTT. Its protein is CASSKRGQKYSNQPQHF.

This sequence joins TRBV7-8 and TRBJ2-7, with 8 bases that match TRBD2. This CDR3 has 16 amino acids. From germline, CDR1 is SGHVS and CDR2 FQNEAQ. The V segment lost 0 bases and the J segment 7 bases; nucleotides outside the gene matches: 11. The CDR3 here is CASSLAGGRPLFEQYF. CDR3 nucleotide sequence: TGTGCCAGCAGCTTAGCGGGCGGGAGGCCCTTATTTGAGCAGTACTTC.

This clone has just a few counts. This rearrangement joins TRBV6-5 to TRBJ1-3; possible D gene TRBD1, 5 bases. V shed 4 bases and J shed 3 bases, with 13 bases lying between them. The germline V gene has CDR1 MNHEY and CDR2 SVGAGI. CDR3 size: 15 residues. CDR3 coding DNA: TGTGCCAGCAGTTTCACGGGGGATATTGGAAACACCATATATTTT. Its protein product is CASSFTGDIGNTIYF.

V usage is TRBV20-1 and J usage is TRBJ2-7; 7 bases are shared with TRBD2. CDR1 and CDR2 from the germline V gene are DFQATT and SNEGSKA (reference sequence). The V and J ends lost 3 bases and 5 bases, in that order; junction bases with no gene match: 4. The length of the CDR3 is 12 residues. The CDR3 region is CSASKLANEQYF. CDR3 nucleotides: TGCAGTGCTAGTAAACTAGCGAACGAGCAGTACTTC.

V usage is TRBV28 and J usage is TRBJ2-3; D is possibly TRBD1 (6 bases). Germline CDR1 MDHEN, CDR2 SYDVKM. Trimming removed 1 base from V and 2 bases from J, with 13 bases in between. This CDR3 is built from 16 residues. The CDR3 coding sequence is TGTGCCAGCAGTTTATCAGGGGAAGCCATCACAGATACGCAGTATTTT. Translated: CASSLSGEAITDTQYF.

This rearrangement joins TRBV5-1 to TRBJ1-1; D might be TRBD1 (5 bases). Per germline, CDR1 SGHRS and CDR2 YFSETQ. The CDR3 contains 16 residues. Trimming removed 0 bases at V and 9 bases at J, with 21 bases between. CDR3 in DNA: TGCGCCAGCAGCTTGGGGGGCTTAGGCGGGAAGGGGAAAGCTTTCTTT. It yields the protein CASSLGGLGGKGKAFF.

This sequence joins TRBV7-2 and TRBJ1-1, with D hard to call. This CDR3 comprises 13 residues. CDR1 is SGHTA and CDR2 is FQGNSA in the germline V gene. V was shortened by 5 bases and J by 4 bases, with 11 bases between the two germline ends. The CDR3 spells CASSRRMATEAFF. The DNA of the CDR3 is TGTGCCAGCAGCCGGAGGATGGCCACTGAAGCTTTCTTT.

The rearrangement uses TRBV4-3 and TRBJ2-7; a weak D match, TRBD1 (6 bases). The germline V gene has CDR1 LGHNA and CDR2 YSLEER. The V and J ends lost 0 bases and 1 base respectively, with 13 bases between them. The CDR3 is 16 amino acids. The CDR3 region is CASSQDNRVGSYEQYF. CDR3 DNA sequence: TGCGCCAGCAGCCAAGATAACAGGGTGGGATCCTACGAGCAGTACTTC.

The rearrangement joins TRBV18 to TRBJ1-2; 8 nucleotides agree with TRBD1. The CDR3 has 15 amino acids. V dropped 4 bases and J dropped 0; count of bases not matched to a gene: 4. The germline gives CDR1 KGHSH, CDR2 LQKENI. The CDR3 sequence is CASSLGQGANYGYTF. In nucleotides, the CDR3 is TGTGCCAGCTCACTCGGACAGGGAGCTAACTATGGCTACACCTTC.